Shown below are 27 T cell receptor beta chains from a single sample sequenced in a study of cytomegalovirus exposure and HLA in healthy donors. Produced via immunoSEQ multiplex PCR; TCRdb's table is partial and in-frame only. The sample includes 110,000 to 150,000 clones, about 95% of them seen just once. Sequenced input: PBMCs. The receptors derive from a man between 18 and 29 years old in good health and CMV-seropositive.

The V and J genes are TRBV6-4 and TRBJ2-7; 7 bases fit TRBD1. V lost 0 bases and J lost 2; bases outside the gene matches: 19. The CDR3 has 20 amino acids. Looked up from germline, CDR1 is MRHNA and CDR2 is SNTAGT. In nucleotides, the CDR3 is TGTGCCAGCAGTGACTCATATCAGGGGGTAGACAGTCGACCCACCTACGAGCAGTACTTC. Translation gives CASSDSYQGVDSRPTYEQYF.

As for this clone: The junction does not match germline at one end; this may be a read error. V and J are TRBV6-6 and TRBJ2-1; 7 nucleotides line up with TRBD2. Germline V CDR1 and CDR2: MNHNY, SVGAGI (reference sequence). This CDR3 region has 14 residues. The CDR3, as DNA: TGTGCCAGCAGTTACCGACCGCAGACGGGGCGGGGGATCTTC. Translated: CASSYRPQTGRGIF.

This clone has a single count. The V and J genes are TRBV28 and TRBJ1-1; TRBD1 matches 9 bases. V lost 4 bases to trimming and J lost 1 base; unmatched junction nucleotides: 13. The CDR3 is 18 residues long. Per germline, CDR1 MDHEN and CDR2 SYDVKM. The CDR3 DNA reads as TGTGCCAGCAGTTCCAGCGTCGTGCGGACAGGGGCGAACACTGAAGCTTTCTTT. This translates into CASSSSVVRTGANTEAFF.

The chain is built from TRBV9 and TRBJ1-5; 9 nucleotides agree with TRBD1. Germline CDR1 SGDLS, CDR2 YYNGEE. Trimming took 3 bases from V and 4 from J; bases not matched to a gene: 2. CDR3 length equals 14 residues. In DNA form, the CDR3 reads TGTGCCAGCAGCGAACAGGGGGCTAATCAGCCCCAGCATTTT. It translates to CASSEQGANQPQHF.

As to this clone: The DNA is left out, because the CDR3 cannot be placed on it with certainty; the CDR3 is given as TCRdb lists it. This rearrangement joins TRBV6-4 to TRBJ1-2. CDR1 MRHNA and CDR2 SNTAGT come from the germline V gene. The CDR3 has 14 amino acids, counting both end residues. CDR3 region: CASSLRAGGYGYTF.

The chain combines TRBV7-9 with TRBJ2-7, with D possibly being TRBD1 (5 bases). The CDR3 runs to 15 residues. Looked up from germline, CDR1 is SEHNR and CDR2 is FQNEAQ (reference sequence). The ends were cut back, 2 bases at V and 0 bases at J, with 11 bases in the middle. CDR3 amino acids: CASSLTGSYSYEQYF. The CDR3 DNA is TGTGCCAGCAGCTTAACAGGTTCCTACTCCTACGAGCAGTACTTC.

The V and J genes are TRBV9 and TRBJ2-1, with TRBD2 as a possible D gene (6 bases). With 6 bases removed from V and 2 bases from J, the gap between germline ends came to 15 bases. Germline V gives CDR1 SGDLS, CDR2 YYNGEE. The CDR3 contains 15 residues. The CDR3 nucleotides are TGTGCCAGCACCCGAGCGGGCGGCCCCTACAATGAGCAGTTCTTC. This codes for CASTRAGGPYNEQFF.

Comment on this clone: An end of the junction differs from the germline gene, which may be a read error. This chain joins TRBV5-1 and TRBJ1-4, with 9 bases that match TRBD1. The V gene's germline CDR1 is SGHRS and CDR2 YFSETQ. CDR3 length: 15 residues. The CDR3 here is CASSTRTGANEKLFF. The CDR3 DNA reads as TGCGCCAGCAGCACCCGGACAGGGGCTAACGAAAAACTGTTTTTT.

The chain uses TRBV2 and TRBJ1-1, with TRBD1 matching over 7 bases. J was trimmed by 6 bases and V by 3 bases; bases with no gene match: 19. CDR3 length equals 18 residues. Germline loops: CDR1 SNHLY, CDR2 FYNNEI. As DNA, the CDR3 is TGTGCCAGCAGTGATGGGTTTAAGGGGGCATGGTTTAGTGCTGAAGCTTTCTTT. This sequence encodes CASSDGFKGAWFSAEAFF.

The CDR3 region has the DNA TGCGCCAGCAGCCAAAGGGGTAGGGGGGAGGGGAATGAGCAGTTCTTC. It yields the protein CASSQRGRGEGNEQFF. V is TRBV4-1 and J is TRBJ2-1, with a possible D match to TRBD2 (7 bases). The CDR3 is made up of 16 amino acids. Germline CDR1 reads MGHRA; CDR2 reads YSYEKL. Deletions cut 2 bases from V and 7 bases from J, with 18 bases between.

Only one count was recorded for this clone. This CDR3 is CASTPREGAIHEQYF. CDR3 nucleotide sequence: TGTGCCAGCACACCACGGGAGGGGGCAATCCACGAGCAGTACTTC. This rearrangement joins TRBV21-1 to TRBJ2-7; the table's D call, TRBD2, was not checked against the DNA. TRBV21-1 is a listed pseudogene. This CDR3 has 15 amino acids.

This rearrangement joins TRBV5-5 to TRBJ2-1; 7 nucleotides line up with TRBD2. The germline V gene encodes CDR1 SGHKS and CDR2 YYEKEE (reference sequence). J lost 5 bases, V lost 4 bases, and 6 bases had no gene match. This CDR3 is built from 14 residues. In DNA form, the CDR3 reads TGTGCCAGCAGCAAGCGGGACGGAGACAATGAGCAGTTCTTC. Translation gives CASSKRDGDNEQFF.

The gene calls are TRBV7-3 and TRBJ2-3; 7 bases map to TRBD2. There are 15 residues in the CDR3. Germline V gene data show CDR1 as SGHTA and CDR2 as FQGTGA. After removal of 5 bases from V and 4 bases from J, the junction contained 9 bases not matched to a gene. The CDR3: CASSPGLAAPDTQYF. The CDR3 DNA reads as TGTGCCAGCAGCCCTGGGCTAGCGGCCCCAGATACGCAGTATTTT.

The rearrangement uses TRBV5-5 and TRBJ2-3, with 10 positions matching TRBD2. V was pared by 2 bases and J by 6 bases, with 6 bases of the junction left unmatched. The CDR3 contains 15 residues. The germline gives CDR1 SGHKS, CDR2 YYEKEE (reference sequence). The CDR3, as DNA: TGTGCCAGCAGCTTCACTAGCGGGGCCCTGGATACGCAGTATTTT. The encoded protein is CASSFTSGALDTQYF.

The chain employs TRBV7-9 and TRBJ1-1; the D is unclear. The germline V gene has CDR1 SEHNR and CDR2 FQNEAQ (reference sequence). Trimming shortened V by 1 base and J by 7 bases, and 7 bases separated the two germline ends. The CDR3 has 12 residues. In DNA form, the CDR3 reads TGTGCCAGCAGCTTAGTCCCTTTTGAAGCTTTCTTT. As protein: CASSLVPFEAFF.

The chain joins TRBV6-1 to TRBJ2-2; 9 positions agree with TRBD2. The CDR3 is 16 residues long. The V and J ends lost 3 bases and 6 bases, in that order; junction bases with no gene match: 8. Looked up from germline, CDR1 is MNHNS and CDR2 is SASEGT. CDR3 loop: CASSDLWREGSGELFF. DNA of the CDR3: TGTGCCAGCAGTGACCTATGGCGGGAGGGCTCCGGGGAGCTGTTTTTT.

This clone has just one count. The J gene is TRBJ2-5, the V gene TRBV2; 7 nucleotides line up with TRBD2. Germline V gene lookup returns CDR1 SNHLY and CDR2 FYNNEI. The CDR3 spans 13 residues. V lost 8 bases and J lost 1; bases outside the gene matches: 4. The CDR3 DNA follows: TGTGCCAGCCTGGGAGGGACCCAAGAGACCCAGTACTTC. Translated: CASLGGTQETQYF.

The chain uses TRBV4-1 and TRBJ2-3, with 7 nucleotides matching TRBD1. This CDR3 is 17 amino acids long. The ends lost 2 bases at V and 1 base at J; junction bases unmatched: 9. Germline V gives CDR1 MGHRA, CDR2 YSYEKL. This CDR3 reads CASSQRDSPAGTDTQYF. The CDR3, as DNA: TGCGCCAGCAGCCAAAGGGACAGCCCTGCGGGCACAGATACGCAGTATTTT.

The chain links TRBV28 to TRBJ2-1; 10 bases are a match to TRBD2. This CDR3 has 15 amino acids. Germline CDR1 reads MDHEN; CDR2 reads SYDVKM. The trim removed 9 bases at V and 4 bases at J, leaving 9 bases unmatched. The CDR3 nucleotides are TGTGCCAGTCTACCACTAGCGGGGATTTACAATGAGCAGTTCTTC. Its translation: CASLPLAGIYNEQFF.

The chain is built from TRBV28 and TRBJ2-7; D is possibly TRBD1 (5 bases). The CDR3 has 12 residues. Looked up from germline, CDR1 is MDHEN and CDR2 is SYDVKM. Deletions cut 3 bases from V and 6 bases from J, with 9 bases between. The CDR3 loop is CASSLWGGEQYF. The CDR3 DNA sequence: TGTGCCAGCAGTTTGTGGGGCGGCGAGCAGTACTTC.

This chain links TRBV5-1 with TRBJ2-2; no clear D. This CDR3 contains 15 residues. Germline V lookup: CDR1 SGHRS, CDR2 YFSETQ. The ends were cut back, 2 bases at V and 4 bases at J, with 12 bases in the middle. CDR3 sequence: CASSLSSLVTGELFF. The CDR3 DNA reads TGCGCCAGCAGCTTAAGTAGTCTGGTCACCGGGGAGCTGTTTTTT.

The rearrangement uses TRBV9 and TRBJ1-2; TRBD1 might be the D (6 bases). In germline, CDR1 is SGDLS, CDR2 YYNGEE. CDR3 length equals 14 residues. Trimming stripped 0 bases from V and 7 bases from J, with 13 bases between. For the CDR3, the DNA is TGTGCCAGCAGCGTAGCTACAGGGTCGGGTGGCTACACCTTC. Its translation: CASSVATGSGGYTF. Combining the CDR3 with reference TRBV9 and TRBJ1-2 gives the whole variable domain DSGVTQTPKHLITATGQRVTLRCSPRSGDLSVYWYQQSLDQGLQFLIQYYNGEERAKGNILERFSAQQFPDLHSELNLSSLELGDSALYFCASSVATGSGGYTFGSGTRLTVV.

J is TRBJ1-5 and V is TRBV29-1, with TRBD1 matching 9 bases. The V segment lost 6 bases and the J segment 4 bases; nucleotides outside the gene matches: 4. The CDR3 has 13 residues. Germline V gene data show CDR1 as SQVTM and CDR2 as ANQGSEA. This CDR3 is CSVGTGRNQPQHF. Written as DNA, the CDR3 is TGCAGCGTGGGGACAGGGAGGAATCAGCCCCAGCATTTT.

The rearrangement links TRBV11-2 to TRBJ1-1; D is possibly TRBD1 (5 bases). V shed 0 bases and J shed 3 bases, with 14 bases lying between them. There are 16 residues in the CDR3. The V gene's germline CDR1 is SGHAT and CDR2 FQNNGV. The CDR3 spells CASSLDLVGGYTEAFF. The CDR3 bases are TGTGCCAGCAGCTTAGATCTTGTCGGGGGGTACACTGAAGCTTTCTTT.

This clone appeared once. V and J are TRBV5-1 and TRBJ2-3, with a possible D match to TRBD2 (6 bases). With 4 bases removed from V and 4 bases from J, the gap between germline ends came to 10 bases. The CDR3 extends over 13 amino acids. The V gene's germline CDR1 is SGHRS and CDR2 YFSETQ. CDR3 region: CASSRTGADTQYF. The CDR3 DNA sequence: TGCGCCAGCAGCCGGACGGGAGCAGATACGCAGTATTTT.

This clone was detected once. The chain couples TRBV5-1 to TRBJ2-3, with TRBD1 identical over 11 bases. V lost 4 bases and J lost 6; bases outside the gene matches: 10. The CDR3 runs to 16 residues. Germline values: CDR1 SGHRS, CDR2 YFSETQ. This chain's CDR3 is CASSRTGQGGTDTQYF. The DNA for the CDR3 is TGCGCCAGCAGCCGGACGGGACAGGGGGGGACGGATACGCAGTATTTT. The variable domain in full, completed from reference TRBV5-1 and TRBJ2-3, reads KAGVTQTPRYLIKTRGQQVTLSCSPISGHRSVSWYQQTPGQGLQFLFEYFSETQRNKGNFPGRFSGRQFSNSRSEMNVSTLELGDSALYLCASSRTGQGGTDTQYFGPGTRLTVL.

The chain is built from TRBV28 and TRBJ2-1, with TRBD2 identical over 9 bases. CDR1 MDHEN and CDR2 SYDVKM come from the germline V gene. J lost 2 bases, V lost 5 bases, and 4 bases had no gene match. The CDR3 loop spans 15 amino acids. CDR3 in DNA: TGTGCCAGCAGTCCTCTAGCGGGGCCCTACAATGAGCAGTTCTTC. It codes for CASSPLAGPYNEQFF.